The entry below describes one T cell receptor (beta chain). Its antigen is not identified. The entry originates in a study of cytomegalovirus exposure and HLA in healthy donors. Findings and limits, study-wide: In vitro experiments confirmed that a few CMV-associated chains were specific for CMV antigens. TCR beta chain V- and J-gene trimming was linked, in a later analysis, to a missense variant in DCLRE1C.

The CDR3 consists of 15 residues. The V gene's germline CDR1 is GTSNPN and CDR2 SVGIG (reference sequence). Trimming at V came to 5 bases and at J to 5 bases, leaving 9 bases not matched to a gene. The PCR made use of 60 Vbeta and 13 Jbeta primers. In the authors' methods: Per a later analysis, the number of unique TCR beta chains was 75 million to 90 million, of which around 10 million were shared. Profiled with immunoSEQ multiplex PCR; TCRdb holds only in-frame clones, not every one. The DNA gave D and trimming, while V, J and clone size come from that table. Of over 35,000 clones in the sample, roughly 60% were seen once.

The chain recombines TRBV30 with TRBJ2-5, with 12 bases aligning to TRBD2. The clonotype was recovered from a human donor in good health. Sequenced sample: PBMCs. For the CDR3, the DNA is TGTGCCTGGGCGACGCCTAGCGGGGGGGCCGAGACCCAGTACTTC. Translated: CAWATPSGGAETQYF.